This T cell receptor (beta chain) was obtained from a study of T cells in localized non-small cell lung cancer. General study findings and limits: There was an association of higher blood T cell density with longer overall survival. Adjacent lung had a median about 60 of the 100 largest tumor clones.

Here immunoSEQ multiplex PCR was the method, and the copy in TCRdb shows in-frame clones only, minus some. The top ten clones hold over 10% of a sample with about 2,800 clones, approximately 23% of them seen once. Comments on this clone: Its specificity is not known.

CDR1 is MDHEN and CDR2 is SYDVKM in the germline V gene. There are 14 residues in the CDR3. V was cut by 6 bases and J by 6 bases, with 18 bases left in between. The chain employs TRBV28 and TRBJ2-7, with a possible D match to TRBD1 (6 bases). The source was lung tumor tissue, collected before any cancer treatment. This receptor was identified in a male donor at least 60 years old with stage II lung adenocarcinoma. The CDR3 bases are TGTGCCAGCAGCCGTCAAATACAGGGTTTCGAGCAGTACTTC. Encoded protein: CASSRQIQGFEQYF.